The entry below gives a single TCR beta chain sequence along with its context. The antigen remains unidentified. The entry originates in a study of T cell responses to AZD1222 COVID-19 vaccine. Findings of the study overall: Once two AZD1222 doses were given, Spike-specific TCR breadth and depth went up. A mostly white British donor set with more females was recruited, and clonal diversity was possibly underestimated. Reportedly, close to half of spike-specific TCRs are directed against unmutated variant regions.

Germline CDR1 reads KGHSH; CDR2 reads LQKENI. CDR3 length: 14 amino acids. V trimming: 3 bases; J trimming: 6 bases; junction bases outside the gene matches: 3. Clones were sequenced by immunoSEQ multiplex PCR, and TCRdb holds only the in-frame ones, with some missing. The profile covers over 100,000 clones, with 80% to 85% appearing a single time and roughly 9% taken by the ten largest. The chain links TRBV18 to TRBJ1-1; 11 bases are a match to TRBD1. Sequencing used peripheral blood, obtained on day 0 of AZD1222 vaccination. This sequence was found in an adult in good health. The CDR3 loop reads CASSPTGQGAEAFF. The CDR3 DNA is TGTGCCAGCTCACCGACGGGACAGGGGGCTGAAGCTTTCTTT.